This T cell receptor (beta chain) was captured in a study of cytomegalovirus exposure and HLA in healthy donors (dated by TCRdb to the late 2010s). Concerning the study at large: According to an earlier analysis of a few hundred of the donors, about 190 million T cells yielded roughly 100 million unique TCR beta sequences and 276 Gb of sequence data. Approximately 330 gigabases of sequencing data and roughly 81 million unique TCR sequences made up an early release that covered approximately 650 HLA-typed donors. The genetic ancestry cluster associated with self-reported Caucasian donors included about four fifths of the 398 genotyped donors. The study was designed to test whether signatures of past pathogen exposure could be identified by cataloging public T cell receptors. The T cell repertoires of 700 or so subjects were profiled by immunosequencing and related to cytomegalovirus serostatus. In addition to the first cohort of roughly 700 subjects, a separate validation cohort of over 90 different subjects was used. To predict cytomegalovirus infection status, the study brought together high-throughput TCR immunosequencing, statistical association of individual TCRs with disease status, and machine learning. A later analysis re-examined previously published TCR beta repertoires from roughly 650 donors and added high-resolution HLA genotyping to investigate patterns of TCR occurrence. Rather than using new phenotypic data, the later analysis identified candidate immune exposures from TCR beta sequences and from how often those sequences occurred across donors. An earlier analysis of roughly 600 of the donors used high-throughput TCR beta sequencing to judge whether each TCR beta V gene segment behaved as functional or pseudogenic. Donor age, sex, ethnicity and CMV serostatus were compiled alongside the repertoire data. A later genetic analysis took genome-wide SNP genotypes for about three fifths of the 666 donors and used that subset as a discovery cohort. All discovery cohort repertoires had been generated on a single sequencing platform. HLA typing covered class I and class II loci at four-digit resolution. Typing coverage varied by locus: about 629-640 donors for A, B, C, DRB1 and DQB1; under 550 for DQA1; 606 for DPA1; more than 450 for DPB1. Several DR-DQ haplotypes were handled as single units for association and clustering, since linkage in the cohort was strong. On average, about 240,000 unique TCR beta nucleotide sequences were sequenced per donor among several hundred genotyped donors of the cohort, with roughly 18% of those sequences being non-productive. On the study overall, not on this receptor specifically: A later genetic analysis associated a missense DCLRE1C variant with V-gene and J-gene trimming of TCR beta chains, and an independent cohort replicated the association. The authors suggested that the approach could potentially be generalized to other disease states and immunological phenotypes. Presence/absence analyses assumed roughly uniform sequencing depth across donors, an assumption that may not hold. For the cohort, immune exposure information was limited to CMV serostatus. Assigning TCR associations to individual alleles was difficult when HLA alleles, especially DR and DQ, strongly co-occurred. In a later analysis, several top co-occurrence clusters were reported to appear linked to parvovirus B19, influenza, CMV and Epstein-Barr virus. A later analysis found that most CMV-associated TCR beta chains appeared HLA-restricted, with HLA associations seemingly driven largely by CMV exposure. Roughly 15 rarely observed V segments, including chromosome 9 orphons, were excluded from the earlier analysis of some 590 of the donors because counts were too low. In the study, around 160 TCR beta chains were listed as associated with cytomegalovirus. An earlier analysis of around 600 of the donors showed that most TCR beta V segments appeared in productive rearrangements either about 87% or about 30% of the time, which broadly matched IMGT annotations. In vitro tests confirmed that three of the cytomegalovirus-associated TCR beta chains recognize cytomegalovirus antigens. A later analysis associated 17,000 or so TCR beta sequences with specific HLA alleles at a false discovery rate of 0.05. A later analysis found that TCR association rates varied across HLA loci, with DRB1 alleles showing the most associated TCRs and HLA-C alleles the fewest. Because HLA typing was missing for some donors at each locus, association tests included only the typed subset. A later analysis found that HLA-associated TCR beta chains were more clonally expanded and had lower generation probabilities than equally common non-associated chains. A further reported finding was that TCR beta sequences accurately predicted the HLA-A and HLA-B alleles for most subjects in the first cohort. In this cohort, only TCR beta chains were sequenced, and detectable features were limited by the absence of alpha or paired-chain data. The classifier was reported to diagnose cytomegalovirus status with high specificity and sensitivity in both the original cohort and the validation cohort. A cluster of highly shared sequence variants was judged likely to represent a technical artifact of the sequencing pipeline. Correlated functional status among segregating V segments might be attributable to linkage disequilibrium, but an unknown experimental factor could not be ruled out. Compared with the 666-donor mean, donors in an Asian-associated ancestry cluster had fewer N-insertions in productive TCRs, according to a later genetic analysis. Some IMGT-functional V segments, including TRBV6-2 and TRBV6-3, could not be distinguished by the 87-base-pair reads and were therefore excluded. Most TCR sequences were observed very rarely across donors, whereas some public TCRs were present in many individuals.

V lost 4 bases and J lost 6 bases; the stretch between them is 13 bases long. The CDR3 has 13 amino acids, counting the end cysteine and phenylalanine. Only the CDR3 DNA stays, 39 bases, in frame from base 1. In the germline V gene (reference sequence), CDR1 corresponds to SGHNT and CDR2 to YYREEE. Libraries were made using the immunoSEQ multiplex PCR assay. A mixture of 60 forward primers for TCR Vbeta segments and 13 reverse primers for TCR Jbeta segments was used in the multiplex PCR. Amplification of the CDR3 region of rearranged TCR beta genes was performed with a multiplex PCR assay on genomic DNA. On the Illumina HiSeq System, the amplified TCR beta libraries were sequenced as 87-base-pair reads. Turning to the authors' computational methods: A later analysis counted approximately 74 million unique TCR beta chains across the 500 to 850 repertoires, and 9.5 million to 11 million of these chains were shared by at least two donors. To remove PCR and sequencing errors, raw reads were error-corrected and collapsed into unique sequences using a nearest-neighbor algorithm that merged closely related sequences. CDR3 sequences were aligned to IMGT reference sequences to assign V, D and J gene segments. Each retained sequence needed at least a six-nucleotide match to both a V gene segment and a J gene segment. A rearrangement counted as productive if the CDR3 had no stop codons and remained in frame with V and J, and every other rearrangement counted as non-productive. Following IMGT convention, CDR3 was defined as the stretch from the second conserved V-encoded cysteine to the conserved J-encoded phenylalanine. The earlier analysis of 550 to 650 of the donors excluded any sequence lacking an unambiguous match to a single V gene segment. In an earlier analysis of some 590 of the donors, V segments were called functional above 56.7% productive rearrangements and were called segregating when the between-donor standard deviation exceeded 5%. A statistical classification framework was built for diagnosing cytomegalovirus status from the catalog of TCR beta chain sequences. In a later analysis, TCR nucleotide sequences were compared against IMGT/GENE-DB human TR gene sequences so that V and J genes could be assigned. Using the TCRdist pipeline, a later analysis assigned CDR3 sequences along with most-parsimonious VDJ recombination scenarios. In a later analysis, each TCR beta chain was defined by its CDR3 amino acid sequence together with its V-gene family, and reads without a unique V-gene family were excluded. As a way to deal with suspected cross-contamination and a sequencing artifact, a later analysis dropped 500 to 700 nucleotide sequences that were highly shared and had low generation probability. A later analysis calculated a clonal expansion index for each public chain from normalized within-repertoire ranks of inferred template counts. A later analysis computed generation probabilities with a VDJ recombination model fitted to out-of-frame rearrangements, and checked the results against IGoR. In a later analysis, hypergeometric tests were used to score TCR-TCR, TCR-HLA and TCR-CMV co-occurrence, with a repertoire-size bias correction applied to TCR pairs. To estimate false discovery rates, a later analysis permuted the HLA or CMV assignments 20 times. A later analysis grouped co-occurring TCRs with DBSCAN, adding TCRdist sequence similarity when clustering within HLA-allele-positive subsets. Repertoires with fewer than 30,000 or more than 120,000 public chains, plus five repertoires with anomalous nucleotide sharing, were excluded from co-occurrence clustering. This is the immuneACCESS table as TCRdb keeps it, with only in-frame sequences that have V and J called. A part of the clones is gone; compared with another copy, unresolved V genes explain less than half, and the rest is unexplained. The V and J calls and the clone size are those of that table, but D and trimming were determined from the DNA. The sample table records about 160,000 clones; 60% to 80% of these occur just once. Around 1% of the sample is taken by the ten largest.

For this clone: Its antigen remains undetermined. Base qualities are missing; no much larger clone stands one base away.

The cohort comprised 710 or so healthy bone marrow donors. All cohort members were sampled while nominally healthy, although unrecorded immune exposures were likely present. The donor tested CMV seropositive, placing the donor among the approximately 290 seropositive members of the cohort. Every donor gave a peripheral blood sample, and the peripheral blood mononuclear cells from that sample were used for TCR beta sequencing. The Qiagen DNeasy Blood Extraction Kit was used to extract genomic DNA from the blood cell samples. Sequencing input: PBMCs. The source is a woman in her forties or fifties in good health and CMV-seropositive. The chain is made from TRBV5-4 and TRBJ1-1; TRBD1 is a weak D gene call, 5 bases matching. Here is the DNA: TGTGCCAGCAGCCTTGCAGGGTTGGCTGAAGCTTTCTTT. Its product reads: CASSLAGLAEAFF.